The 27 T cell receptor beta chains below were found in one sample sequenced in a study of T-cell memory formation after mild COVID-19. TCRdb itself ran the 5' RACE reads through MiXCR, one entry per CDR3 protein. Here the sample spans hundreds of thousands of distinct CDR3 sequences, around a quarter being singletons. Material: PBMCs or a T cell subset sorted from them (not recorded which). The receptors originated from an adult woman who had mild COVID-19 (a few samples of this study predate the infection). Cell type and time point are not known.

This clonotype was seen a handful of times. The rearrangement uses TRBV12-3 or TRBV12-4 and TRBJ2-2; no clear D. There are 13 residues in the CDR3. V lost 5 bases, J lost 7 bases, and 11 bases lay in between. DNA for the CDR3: TGTGCCAGCAGTCCCTCCGTTCACGGGGAGCTGTTTTTT. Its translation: CASSPSVHGELFF.

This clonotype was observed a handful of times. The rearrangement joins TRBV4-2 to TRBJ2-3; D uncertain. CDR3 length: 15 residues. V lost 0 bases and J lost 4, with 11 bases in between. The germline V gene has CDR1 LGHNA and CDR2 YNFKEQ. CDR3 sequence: CASSQDGFTADTQYF. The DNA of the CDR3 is TGTGCCAGCAGCCAAGATGGGTTCACCGCAGATACGCAGTATTTT.

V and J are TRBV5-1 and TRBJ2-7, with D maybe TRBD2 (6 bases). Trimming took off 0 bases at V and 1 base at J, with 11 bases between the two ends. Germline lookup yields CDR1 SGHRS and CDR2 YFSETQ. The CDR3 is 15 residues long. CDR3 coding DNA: TGCGCCAGCAGCTTGGCCCCGGGACTTTCCTACGAGCAGTACTTC. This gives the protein CASSLAPGLSYEQYF.

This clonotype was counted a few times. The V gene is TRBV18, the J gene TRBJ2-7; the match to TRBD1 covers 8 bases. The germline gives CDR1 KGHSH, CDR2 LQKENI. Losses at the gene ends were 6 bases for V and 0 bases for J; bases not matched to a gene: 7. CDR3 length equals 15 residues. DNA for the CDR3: TGTGCCAGCTCCCCCCGGGGGACAGGCTCCTACGAGCAGTACTTC. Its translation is CASSPRGTGSYEQYF.

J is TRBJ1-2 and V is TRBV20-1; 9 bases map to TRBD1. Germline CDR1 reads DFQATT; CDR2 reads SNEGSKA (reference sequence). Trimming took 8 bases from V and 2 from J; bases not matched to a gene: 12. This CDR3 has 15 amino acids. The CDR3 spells CSTRRFGQGNYGYTF. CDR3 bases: TGCAGTACACGAAGATTCGGACAGGGGAACTATGGCTACACCTTC.

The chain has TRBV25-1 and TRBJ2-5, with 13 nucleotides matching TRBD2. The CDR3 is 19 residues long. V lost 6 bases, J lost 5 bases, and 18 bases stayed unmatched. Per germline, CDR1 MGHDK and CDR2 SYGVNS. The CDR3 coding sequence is TGTGCCAGCAGACAAACGGGACTAGCGGGAACGAAAGCGGGGGAGACCCAGTACTTC. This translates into CASRQTGLAGTKAGETQYF.

For the CDR3, the DNA is TGTGCCAGCAGCCAAACACATACGCAGTATTTT. Translated, it gives CASSQTHTQYF. The chain recombines TRBV14 with TRBJ2-3; D not certain. This CDR3 has 11 amino acids. Trimming took 2 bases from V and 7 from J, leaving 4 bases between them. CDR1 and CDR2 (germline): SGHDN, FVKESK. The variable domain in full, with the rest retrieved from reference TRBV14 and TRBJ2-3, is EAGVTQFPSHSVIEKGQTVTLRCDPISGHDNLYWYRRVMGKEIKFLLHFVKESKQDESGMPNNRFLAERTGGTYSTLKVQPAELEDSGVYFCASSQTHTQYFGPGTRLTVL.

Here the CDR3 DNA reads TGTGCCAGCAGTCTGGACAGGGGAGAGCAGTTCTTC. Translating it yields CASSLDRGEQFF. J is TRBJ2-1 and V is TRBV6-2 or TRBV6-3, with 9 bases fitting TRBD1. Germline trimming cut 5 bases from V and 10 bases from J; bases unmatched to any gene: 3. CDR1 and CDR2 (germline): MNHEY, SVGEGT. CDR3 length: 12 amino acids.

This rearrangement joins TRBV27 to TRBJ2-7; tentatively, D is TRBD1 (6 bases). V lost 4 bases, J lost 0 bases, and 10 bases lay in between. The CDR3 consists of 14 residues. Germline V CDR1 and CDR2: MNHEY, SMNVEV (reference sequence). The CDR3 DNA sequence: TGTGCCAGCAGTTACAGGGCAGACTCCTACGAGCAGTACTTC. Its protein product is CASSYRADSYEQYF.

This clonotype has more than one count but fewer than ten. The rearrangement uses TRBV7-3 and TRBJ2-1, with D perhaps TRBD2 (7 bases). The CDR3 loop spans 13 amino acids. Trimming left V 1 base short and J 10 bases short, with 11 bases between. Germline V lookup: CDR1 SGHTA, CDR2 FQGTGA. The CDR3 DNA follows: TGTGCCAGCAGCTTAAAACAGGGAGGGGAGCAGTTCTTC. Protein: CASSLKQGGEQFF.

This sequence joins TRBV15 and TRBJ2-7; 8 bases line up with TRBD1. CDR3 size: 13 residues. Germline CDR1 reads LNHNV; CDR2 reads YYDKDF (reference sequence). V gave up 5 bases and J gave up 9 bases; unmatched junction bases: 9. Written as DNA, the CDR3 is TGTGCCACCAGCCACGGACAGGGACACGGGCAGTACTTC. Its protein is CATSHGQGHGQYF.

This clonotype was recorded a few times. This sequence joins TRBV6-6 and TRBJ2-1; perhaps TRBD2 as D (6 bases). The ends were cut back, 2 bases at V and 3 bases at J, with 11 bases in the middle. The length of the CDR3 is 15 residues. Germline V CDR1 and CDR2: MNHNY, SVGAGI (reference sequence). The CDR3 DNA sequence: TGTGCCAGCAGTTACGGGCGGGGTGGCTACAATGAGCAGTTCTTC. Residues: CASSYGRGGYNEQFF.

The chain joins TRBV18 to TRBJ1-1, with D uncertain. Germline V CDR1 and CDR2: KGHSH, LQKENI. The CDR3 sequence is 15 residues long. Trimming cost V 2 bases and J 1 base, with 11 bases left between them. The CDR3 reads CASSPGGQTNTEAFF. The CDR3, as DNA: TGTGCCAGCTCACCAGGAGGGCAGACGAACACTGAAGCTTTCTTT.

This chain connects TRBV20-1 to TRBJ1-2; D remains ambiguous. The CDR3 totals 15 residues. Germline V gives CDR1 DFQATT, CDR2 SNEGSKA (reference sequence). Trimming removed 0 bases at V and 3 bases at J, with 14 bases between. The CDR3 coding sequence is TGCAGTGCTAGAGATCAGGAACAGCCTTACTATGGCTACACCTTC. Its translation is CSARDQEQPYYGYTF.

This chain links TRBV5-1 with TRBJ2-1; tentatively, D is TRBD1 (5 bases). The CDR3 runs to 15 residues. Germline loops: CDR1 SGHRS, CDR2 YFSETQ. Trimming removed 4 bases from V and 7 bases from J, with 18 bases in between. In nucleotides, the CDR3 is TGCGCCAGCAGCCCCCGGACACCCCCAGGGAATGAGCAGTTCTTC. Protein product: CASSPRTPPGNEQFF.

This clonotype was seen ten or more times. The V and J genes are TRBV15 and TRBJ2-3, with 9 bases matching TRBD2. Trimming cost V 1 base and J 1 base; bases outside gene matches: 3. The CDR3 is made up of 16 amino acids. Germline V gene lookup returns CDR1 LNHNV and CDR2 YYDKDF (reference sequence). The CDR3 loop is CATSRARTSGTDTQYF. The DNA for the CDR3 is TGTGCCACCAGCAGAGCCCGGACTAGCGGCACAGATACGCAGTATTTT.

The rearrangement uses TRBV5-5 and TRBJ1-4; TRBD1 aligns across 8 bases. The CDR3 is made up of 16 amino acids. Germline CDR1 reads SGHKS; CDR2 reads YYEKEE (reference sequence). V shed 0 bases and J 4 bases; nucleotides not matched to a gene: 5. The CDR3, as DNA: TGTGCCAGCAGCTTGGACGACAGGGGAATTAATGAAAAACTGTTTTTT. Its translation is CASSLDDRGINEKLFF.

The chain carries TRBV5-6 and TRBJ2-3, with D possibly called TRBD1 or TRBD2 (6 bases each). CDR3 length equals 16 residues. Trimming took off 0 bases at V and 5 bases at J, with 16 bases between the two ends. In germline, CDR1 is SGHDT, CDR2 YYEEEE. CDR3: CASSLEWGARGDTQYF. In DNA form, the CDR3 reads TGTGCCAGCAGCTTGGAATGGGGGGCACGGGGAGATACGCAGTATTTT.

CDR3 in DNA: TGTGCCAGCAAGGGCCTCGGACGGCTTAATGAAAAACTGTTTTTT. Translating it yields CASKGLGRLNEKLFF. This chain joins TRBV27 and TRBJ1-4; D gene ambiguous. Trimming cost V 7 bases and J 4 bases, with 16 bases left between them. Germline lookup yields CDR1 MNHEY and CDR2 SMNVEV (reference sequence). The CDR3 loop spans 15 amino acids.

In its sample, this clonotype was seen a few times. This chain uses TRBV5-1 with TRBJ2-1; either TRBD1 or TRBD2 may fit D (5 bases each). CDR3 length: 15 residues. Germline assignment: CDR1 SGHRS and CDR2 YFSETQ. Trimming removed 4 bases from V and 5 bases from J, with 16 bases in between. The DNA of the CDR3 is TGCGCCAGCAGCCGTCTCGGGACCAACGACAATGAGCAGTTCTTC. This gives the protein CASSRLGTNDNEQFF.

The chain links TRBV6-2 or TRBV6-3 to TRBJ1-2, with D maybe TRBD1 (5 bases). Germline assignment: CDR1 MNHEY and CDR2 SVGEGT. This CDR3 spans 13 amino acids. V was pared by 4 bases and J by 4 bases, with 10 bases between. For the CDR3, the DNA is TGTGCCAGCAGTTTCGCAGGGTTCTATGGCTACACCTTC. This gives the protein CASSFAGFYGYTF.

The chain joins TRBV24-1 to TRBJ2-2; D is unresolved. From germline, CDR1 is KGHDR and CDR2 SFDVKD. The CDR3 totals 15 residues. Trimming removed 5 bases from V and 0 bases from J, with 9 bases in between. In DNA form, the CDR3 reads TGTGCCACCAGTGGCGTCAGCGCGAACACCGGGGAGCTGTTTTTT. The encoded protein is CATSGVSANTGELFF.

CDR3 bases: TGCAGTGCTAGTGGAGATTACGAGCAGTACTTC. This encodes CSASGDYEQYF. This sequence joins TRBV20-1 and TRBJ2-7, with D hard to call. Germline CDR1 DFQATT, CDR2 SNEGSKA (reference sequence). There are 11 residues in the CDR3. With 3 bases removed from V and 4 bases from J, the gap between germline ends came to 7 bases.

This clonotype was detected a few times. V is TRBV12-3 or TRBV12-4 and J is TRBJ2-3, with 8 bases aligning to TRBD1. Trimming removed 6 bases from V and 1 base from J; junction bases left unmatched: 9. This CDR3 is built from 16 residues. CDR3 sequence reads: CASSSSVQGGTDTQYF. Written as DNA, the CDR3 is TGTGCCAGCAGCTCCTCGGTACAGGGGGGCACAGATACGCAGTATTTT.

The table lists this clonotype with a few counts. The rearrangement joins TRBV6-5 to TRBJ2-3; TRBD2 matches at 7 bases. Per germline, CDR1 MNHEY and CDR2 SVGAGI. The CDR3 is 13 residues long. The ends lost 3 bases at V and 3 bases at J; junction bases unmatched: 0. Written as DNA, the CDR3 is TGTGCCAGCAGTTATAGCGGGACAGATACGCAGTATTTT. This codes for CASSYSGTDTQYF.

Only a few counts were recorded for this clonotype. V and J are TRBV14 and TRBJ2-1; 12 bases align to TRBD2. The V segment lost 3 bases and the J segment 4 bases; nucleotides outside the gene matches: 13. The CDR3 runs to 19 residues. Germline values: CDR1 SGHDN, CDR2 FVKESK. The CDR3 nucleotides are TGTGCCAGCAGCCATTCCGGGACTAGCGGGTCCCTAGGGTACAATGAGCAGTTCTTC. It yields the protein CASSHSGTSGSLGYNEQFF.

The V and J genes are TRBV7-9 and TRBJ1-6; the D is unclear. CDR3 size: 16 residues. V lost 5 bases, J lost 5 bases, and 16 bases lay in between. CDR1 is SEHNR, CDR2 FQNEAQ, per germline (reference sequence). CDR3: CASSNKSWYDNSPLHF. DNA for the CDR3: TGTGCCAGCAGCAACAAAAGTTGGTACGATAATTCACCCCTCCACTTT.